This T cell receptor beta chain appears in the sequencing data of a study of blood T cell repertoires in COVID-19. Study in general: Italy, Spain and the United States were the sources of the convalescent and acute COVID-19 samples.

The germline V gene has CDR1 SGHTA and CDR2 FQGNSA. This CDR3 region has 14 residues. V was pared by 4 bases and J by 5 bases, with 14 bases between. Original processing notes: How many nucleated cells were present was estimated from reference gene primer amplification. Repertoires were generated with immunoSEQ multiplex PCR, while TCRdb's copy carries only in-frame clones and drops some. For V, J and clone size, that table is used; D and trimming come from the DNA. The sample lists under 300,000 clones; approximately 90% were seen once. Cohort placement rested on clinical history that participants reported themselves. Cohort 3 donors counted as recovered after two negative PCRs, clearance, or resolved symptoms.

This receptor was identified in a woman aged 18-29 years who had recovered from COVID-19. This chain links TRBV7-2 with TRBJ1-1; the D gene is possibly TRBD1 (6 bases). The sequencing input was PBMCs or T cells enriched from blood (not recorded which). CDR3 nucleotide sequence: TGTGCCAGCAGCTGGGGGCGGGGGCGGACTGAAGCTTTCTTT. This codes for CASSWGRGRTEAFF.